The clone carrying this T cell receptor beta chain was observed a handful of times. Its antigen is unknown. The data are from a study of T cells after yellow fever vaccination. Across the whole study: Fractions containing few cells were prepared with SMART-Seq v4 Ultra Low Input. Study-wide findings and caveats: Of the clonotypes, a small share occurred in both CD4 and CD8 compartments. Among primary-vaccination clones, most reappeared after the booster, at approximately 96% for CD4 and more than 75% for CD8.

V trimming: 4 bases; J trimming: 5 bases; junction bases outside the gene matches: 14. There are 17 residues in the CDR3. The germline CDR1 and CDR2 sequences are SGHRS and YFSETQ. TCR cDNA, made by 5'RACE template switching, carried an added universal primer site and UMIs. Using its own MiXCR run on the 5' RACE reads, TCRdb lists one record per CDR3 protein. The sample lists about 550,000 distinct CDR3 sequences; roughly a fifth were seen once. Sequenced here: PBMCs, sampled 15 days after the yellow fever booster vaccination. The rearrangement uses TRBV5-1 and TRBJ2-1; TRBD1 matches 8 bases. The TCR comes from a man younger than 40 who received the YFV17D yellow fever vaccine. For the CDR3, the DNA is TGCGCCAGCAGCGCGAGCTTTCCCGGGACAGGAGACAATGAGCAGTTCTTC. This codes for CASSASFPGTGDNEQFF.